The present entry profiles one T cell receptor (beta chain) with its context. This entry is derived from a study of blood T cell repertoires in COVID-19. Study-wide context: Acute and convalescent COVID-19 samples came from the United States, Italy and Spain. T cells, B-cell-depleted T cells, or PBMCs provided the cDNA or gDNA that served as material.

CDR3 length equals 19 residues. V shed 4 bases and J 4 bases; nucleotides not matched to a gene: 21. Germline assignment: CDR1 SGHRS and CDR2 YFSETQ. Original data processing: Amplifying reference gene primers gave estimates of nucleated cell counts. Data came from immunoSEQ multiplex PCR; TCRdb stores just in-frame clones and leaves some out. For V, J and clone size, that table is used; D and trimming come from the DNA. The sample has approximately 220,000 clones; around four fifths are singletons. The sequence was obtained from a woman in her forties or fifties with acute or convalescent COVID-19. This chain joins TRBV5-1 and TRBJ1-1; 8 bases align to TRBD1. Sequencing was carried out using peripheral blood. The CDR3 DNA is TGCGCCAGCAGCCCAGGCCCTCGGACAGGGAGTTTTGCGTCCACTGAAGCTTTCTTT. Translated: CASSPGPRTGSFASTEAFF.